The text below deals with one T cell receptor (beta chain). Its matching antigen is unknown. There are 13 residues in the CDR3. The germline V gene encodes CDR1 SGDLS and CDR2 YYNGEE. Trimming cost V 5 bases and J 2 bases, with 11 bases left between them. The data derive from a study of cytomegalovirus exposure and HLA in healthy donors. Study conclusions and caveats: Investigators reported under 200 TCR beta chains as tied to cytomegalovirus. While the bulk of TCR sequences proved rare, some public TCRs turned up in many donors.

Generated by immunoSEQ multiplex PCR, the TCRdb table keeps only in-frame clones and is missing some. The sample has some 130,000 clones, 70% to 90% seen once. The chain couples TRBV9 to TRBJ2-7; possible D gene TRBD2, 6 bases. The source of this sequence is a woman aged 30 to 39 in good health and CMV-seronegative. Sequencing was done on a sample of PBMCs. CDR3 in DNA: TGTGCCAGCAGTGCGGGGAGTCCCTACGAGCAGTACTTC. Amino acids: CASSAGSPYEQYF.